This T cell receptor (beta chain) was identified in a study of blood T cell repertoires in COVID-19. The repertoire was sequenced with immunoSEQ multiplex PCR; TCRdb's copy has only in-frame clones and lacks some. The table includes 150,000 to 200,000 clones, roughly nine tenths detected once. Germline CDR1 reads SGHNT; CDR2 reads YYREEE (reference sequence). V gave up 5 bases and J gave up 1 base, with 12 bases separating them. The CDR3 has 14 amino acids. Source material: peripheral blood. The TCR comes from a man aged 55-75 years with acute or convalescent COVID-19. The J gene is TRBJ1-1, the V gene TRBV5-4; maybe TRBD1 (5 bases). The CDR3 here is CASRPAGGNTEAFF. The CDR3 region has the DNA TGTGCCAGCAGACCGGCCGGGGGGAACACTGAAGCTTTCTTT.